This T cell receptor (beta chain) was profiled in a study of T cell changes during pregnancy in multiple sclerosis. The V gene lost 6 bases and the J gene lost 5 bases, with 13 bases spanning the gap. There are 14 residues in the CDR3. Germline lookup yields CDR1 MDHEN and CDR2 SYDVKM. Measured with immunoSEQ multiplex PCR; TCRdb has only the in-frame clones, and not every one. The data hold under 75,000 clones, with roughly 91% observed a single time. The material was CD4+ T cells from peripheral blood mononuclear cells, obtained after pregnancy. V gene TRBV28 combines with J gene TRBJ1-4, with a possible D match to TRBD1 (6 bases). The sequence was collected from a female donor with multiple sclerosis, enrolled in a pregnancy study. This chain's CDR3 is CASSPTGSNEKLFF. As DNA, the CDR3 is TGTGCCAGCAGCCCAACAGGGAGCAATGAAAAACTGTTTTTT.